This paragraph reports one T cell receptor beta chain. Germline V gives CDR1 SGHRS, CDR2 YFSETQ. The CDR3 runs to 14 residues. V lost 5 bases and J lost 3; bases outside the gene matches: 7. The record originates from a study of spatial heterogeneity in lung cancer. Study information: A unique TCR and UMI combination showed up more than ten times in raw reads, on average.

TCRdb analysed the 5' RACE reads with MiXCR anew, one entry per CDR3 protein. The sample has tens of thousands of distinct CDR3 sequences, approximately 21% seen once. Time point defined: sample taken at primary tumor resection. The authors sequenced whole RNA from tumor, nontumor lung or frozen PBMC without sorting. This clonotype was obtained from a male donor with early-stage non-small cell lung cancer. The rearrangement uses TRBV5-1 and TRBJ2-5; TRBD1 aligns across 7 bases. The source was PBMCs, collected at surgery. The CDR3 loop is CASRIGQVEETQYF. CDR3 DNA: TGCGCCAGCAGAATCGGACAGGTCGAAGAGACCCAGTACTTC.